Each of the 10 T cell receptor beta chains below was sequenced from the same sample in a study of cytomegalovirus exposure and HLA in healthy donors. The PCR ran on 60 Vbeta and 13 Jbeta primers. Generated by immunoSEQ multiplex PCR, the TCRdb table keeps only in-frame clones and is missing some. This table holds some 190,000 clones, roughly 80% found once. Sample: PBMCs. Receptor source: a young woman in good health and CMV-seronegative.

The CDR3 DNA sequence: TGTGCCAGCAGTTTGGCCACCGGGGAGCTGTTTTTT. Amino acids: CASSLATGELFF. The rearrangement joins TRBV28 to TRBJ2-2; D gene unclear. CDR1 and CDR2 from the germline V gene are MDHEN and SYDVKM. The CDR3 covers 12 residues. With 3 bases removed from V and 4 bases from J, the gap between germline ends came to 3 bases.

This chain links TRBV11-1 with TRBJ2-7; 7 bases line up with TRBD1. The CDR3 contains 14 residues. Unmatched junction bases numbered 7, after V lost 4 bases and J lost 4 bases. CDR1 SGHAT and CDR2 FQDESV come from the germline V gene (reference sequence). The CDR3 loop is CASSSGQEYYEQYF. The CDR3 DNA sequence: TGTGCCAGCAGCTCAGGACAGGAGTATTACGAGCAGTACTTC.

The V call is TRBV19, the J call TRBJ1-5; possibly TRBD1 for D (6 bases). Trimming left V 4 bases short and J 5 bases short, with 12 bases between. CDR3 length equals 14 residues. Germline CDR1 is LNHDA and CDR2 is SQIVND (reference sequence). In nucleotides, the CDR3 is TGTGCCAGTAGTAACCGGGACACCGATCAGCCCCAGCATTTT. Translating gives CASSNRDTDQPQHF.

The CDR3 bases are TGCAGCGACAAAGGGACAGGGGAATATGGCTACACCTTC. Translating it yields CSDKGTGEYGYTF. The rearrangement uses TRBV29-1 and TRBJ1-2; 10 positions agree with TRBD1. Germline V CDR1 and CDR2: SQVTM, ANQGSEA. The V and J ends lost 7 bases and 5 bases, in that order; junction bases with no gene match: 7. The CDR3 runs to 13 residues.

The chain combines TRBV7-2 with TRBJ1-2; possibly TRBD1 for D (5 bases). The length of the CDR3 is 13 residues. The V end lost 1 base, the J end lost 10 bases, and 13 bases lay between the germline ends. Germline-derived CDR1 and CDR2 are SGHTA and FQGNSA. This CDR3 is CASSLGGTLIYTF. CDR3 in DNA: TGTGCCAGCAGCTTAGGCGGGACGTTGATCTACACCTTC.

The chain couples TRBV27 to TRBJ1-5; TRBD1 might be the D (5 bases). The germline gives CDR1 MNHEY, CDR2 SMNVEV (reference sequence). The CDR3 runs 15 residues. The V and J ends lost 5 bases and 0 bases respectively, with 11 bases between them. The DNA for the CDR3 is TGTGCCAGCAGTGTAACAGGTTATAGCAATCAGCCCCAGCATTTT. Its protein is CASSVTGYSNQPQHF.

J is TRBJ1-1 and V is TRBV11-2, with a possible D match to TRBD1 (6 bases). Trimming removed 1 base at V and 11 bases at J, with 20 bases between. CDR3 length: 15 amino acids. CDR1 is SGHAT and CDR2 is FQNNGV in the germline V gene. CDR3: CASSLVSPQGGTAFF. CDR3 nucleotides: TGTGCCAGCAGCTTAGTTTCCCCACAGGGCGGTACGGCTTTCTTT.

The chain has TRBV10-1 and TRBJ2-1; a weak D match, TRBD1 (5 bases). The CDR3 totals 14 residues. CDR1 and CDR2 (germline): WNHNN, SYGVQD (reference sequence). V lost 5 bases, J lost 10 bases, and 18 bases lay in between. CDR3 bases: TGCGCCAGCAGTAGACAGTTGGCCAATGACGAGCAGTTCTTC. It yields the protein CASSRQLANDEQFF.

The chain recombines TRBV7-3 with TRBJ2-5, with 11 bases that match TRBD2. CDR1 is SGHTA, CDR2 FQGTGA, per germline. The CDR3 length is 16 residues. With 2 bases clipped from V and 5 bases from J, the junction kept 7 bases outside the gene matches. As DNA, the CDR3 is TGTGCCAGCAGCTTATTGGTACTAGCGGGGGATGAGACCCAGTACTTC. This translates into CASSLLVLAGDETQYF.

The rearrangement uses TRBV7-9 and TRBJ1-5; TRBD1 agrees at 7 bases. The V gene end was trimmed by 4 bases and the J gene end by 5 bases; junction bases not matched to a gene: 5. CDR3 length: 14 residues. Per the germline V gene, CDR1 is SEHNR and CDR2 is FQNEAQ (reference sequence). The CDR3 sequence is CASSSTQGDQPQHF. The CDR3 nucleotides are TGTGCCAGCAGCTCTACCCAGGGGGATCAGCCCCAGCATTTT.